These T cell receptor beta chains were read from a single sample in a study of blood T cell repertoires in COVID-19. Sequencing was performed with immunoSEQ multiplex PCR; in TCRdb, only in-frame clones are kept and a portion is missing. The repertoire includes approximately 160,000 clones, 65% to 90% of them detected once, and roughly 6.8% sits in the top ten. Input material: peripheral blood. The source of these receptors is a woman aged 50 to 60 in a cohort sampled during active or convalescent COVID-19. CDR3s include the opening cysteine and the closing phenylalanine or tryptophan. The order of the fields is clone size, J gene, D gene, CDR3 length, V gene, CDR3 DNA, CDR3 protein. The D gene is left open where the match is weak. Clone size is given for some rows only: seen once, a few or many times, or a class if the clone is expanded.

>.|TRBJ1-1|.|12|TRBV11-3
TGTGCCAGCAGCTCTAAACGGTTACAAGCTTTCTTT
CASSSKRLQAFF
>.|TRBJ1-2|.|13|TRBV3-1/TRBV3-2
TGTGCCAGCAGACGTGGCATTAACTATGGCTACACCTTC
CASRRGINYGYTF
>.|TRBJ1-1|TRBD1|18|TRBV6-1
TGTGCCAGCAGTGAGCCCTTCCATACGACAGGGCTATACACTGAAGCTTTCTTT
CASSEPFHTTGLYTEAFF
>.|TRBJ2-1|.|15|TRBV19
TGTGCCAGTAGTGCCGCCGGTTCCCCGGGGGATGAGCAGTTCTTC
CASSAAGSPGDEQFF
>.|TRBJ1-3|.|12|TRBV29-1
TGCAGCGCAAATATCGCGGAGGACACCATATATTTT
CSANIAEDTIYF
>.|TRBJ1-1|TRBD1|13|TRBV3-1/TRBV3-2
TGTGCCAGCAGCCTAGGGACAGCAACTGAAGCTTTCTTT
CASSLGTATEAFF
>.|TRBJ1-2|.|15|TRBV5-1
TGCGCCAGCAGCCCCCCTACAGGGCCTCTCTATGGCTACACCTTC
CASSPPTGPLYGYTF
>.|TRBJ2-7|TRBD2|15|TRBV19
TGTGCCAGTAGTCAAGGGACTAGCGGGGGCTACGAGCAGTACTTC
CASSQGTSGGYEQYF
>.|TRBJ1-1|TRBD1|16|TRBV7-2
TGTGCCAGCAGCTTCCAACAGGGGCCCATGAACACTGAAGCTTTCTTT
CASSFQQGPMNTEAFF
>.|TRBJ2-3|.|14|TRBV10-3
TGTGCCCCTTTCGGGGAGCGGACCACAGATACGCAGTATTTT
CAPFGERTTDTQYF
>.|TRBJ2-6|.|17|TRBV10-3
TGTGCCATCAGTGTGTCGGGGGCATTCTCTGGGGCCAACGTCCTGACTTTC
CAISVSGAFSGANVLTF
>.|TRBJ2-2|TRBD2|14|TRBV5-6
TGTGCCAGCAGGGCCGGGACTAGTGCCGGGGAGCTGTTTTTT
CASRAGTSAGELFF
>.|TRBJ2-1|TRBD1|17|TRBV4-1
TGCGCCAGCAGCCAAGATAACACAGGGGTAAGGTACAATGAGCAGTTCTTC
CASSQDNTGVRYNEQFF
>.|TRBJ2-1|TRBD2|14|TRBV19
TGTGCCAGCTCTCCAGCGGGGGGGTACAATGAGCAGTTCTTC
CASSPAGGYNEQFF
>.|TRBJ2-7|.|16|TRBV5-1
TGCGCCAGCAGCTTGGTCCCCGGGGGAAATGTCGACGAGCAGTACTTC
CASSLVPGGNVDEQYF
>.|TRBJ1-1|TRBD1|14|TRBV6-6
TGTGCCAGCAGTTCCGGGACAGGGTTCCCTGAAGCTTTCTTT
CASSSGTGFPEAFF
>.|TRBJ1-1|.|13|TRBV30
TGTGCCTGGAGTAGGAGTATGAACACTGAAGCTTTCTTT
CAWSRSMNTEAFF
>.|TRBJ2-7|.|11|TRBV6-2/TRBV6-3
TGTGCCAGCAGTCTAGTTTTCGAGCAGTACTTC
CASSLVFEQYF
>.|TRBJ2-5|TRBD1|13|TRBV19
TGTGCCAGCGGACAGGGGAGGCGAGAGACCCAGTACTTC
CASGQGRRETQYF
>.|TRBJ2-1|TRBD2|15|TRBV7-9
TGTGCCAGCAGCTTAAGCGGGGGGGTATACAATGAGCAGTTCTTC
CASSLSGGVYNEQFF
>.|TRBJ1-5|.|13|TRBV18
TGTGCCAGCTCACAGGACAGTGATCAGCCCCAGCATTTT
CASSQDSDQPQHF
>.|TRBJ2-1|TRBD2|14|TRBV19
TGTGCCAGTAGTCGTGGGGGGGATAGTAATGAGCAGTTCTTC
CASSRGGDSNEQFF
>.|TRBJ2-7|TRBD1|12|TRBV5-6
TGTGCCAGCAGCCCAGGACAGGACGAGCAGTACTTC
CASSPGQDEQYF
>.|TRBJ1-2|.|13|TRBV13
TGTGCCAGCAGCGCGGGCCCGCCGGGGGGCTACACCTTC
CASSAGPPGGYTF
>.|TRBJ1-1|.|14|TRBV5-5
TGTGCCAGCAGCCGGGAATTCATGAACACTGAAGCTTTCTTT
CASSREFMNTEAFF
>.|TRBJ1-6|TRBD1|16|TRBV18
TGTGCCAGCTCACCACGAGAAACAGGGGATAATTCACCCCTCCACTTT
CASSPRETGDNSPLHF
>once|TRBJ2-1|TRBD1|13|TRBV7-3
TGTGCCAGCAGCCGGGACAGGAGAGATGAGCAGTTCTTC
CASSRDRRDEQFF
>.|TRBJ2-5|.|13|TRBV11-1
TGTGCCAGCAGCTTAGCGCGCAGGAACGAACCGTACTTC
CASSLARRNEPYF
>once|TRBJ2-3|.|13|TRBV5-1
TGCGCCAGCAGCCCGACTAGCACAGATACGCAGTATTTT
CASSPTSTDTQYF
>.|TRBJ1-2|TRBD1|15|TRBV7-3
TGTGCCAGCAGCTTAAGCGGGCAGGGGGCCTATGGCTACACCTTC
CASSLSGQGAYGYTF
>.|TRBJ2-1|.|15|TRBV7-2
TGTGCCAGCAGGATGGGTGGGGGGTCCTACAATGAGCAGTTCTTC
CASRMGGGSYNEQFF
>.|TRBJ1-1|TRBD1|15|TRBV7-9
TGTGCCAGCAGCAACCGGACAGGGTCGAACACTGAAGCTTTCTTT
CASSNRTGSNTEAFF
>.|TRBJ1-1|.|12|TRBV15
TGTGCCACCAGGGGGCAGGACACTGAAGCTTTCTTT
CATRGQDTEAFF
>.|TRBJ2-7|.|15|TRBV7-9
TGTGCCAGCAGCCCGGGAGACAGCAAGACCTACGAGCAGTACTTC
CASSPGDSKTYEQYF
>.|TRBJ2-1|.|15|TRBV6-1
TGTGCCAGCAGTGAAGCGAGCACCTCCTACAATGAGCAGTTCTTC
CASSEASTSYNEQFF
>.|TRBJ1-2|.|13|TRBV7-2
TGTGCCAGCAGCTTATCCCAGTACTATGGCTACACCTTC
CASSLSQYYGYTF